The sample holds one count of the clone carrying this T cell receptor (beta chain). Its cognate antigen is unknown. These data originate in a study of cytomegalovirus exposure and HLA in healthy donors. Broader study findings: Cytomegalovirus-associated status was assigned to about 150 TCR beta chains.

Donors were ostensibly healthy at sampling, although undocumented immune exposures were probable. A multiplex PCR was run with 60 Vbeta primers and 13 Jbeta primers. TCRdb's table, derived via immunoSEQ multiplex PCR, lists solely in-frame clones and lacks some. The sample carries some 150,000 clones, about 80% recorded once. The specimen sequenced was PBMCs. The clonotype comes from a male donor in good health and CMV-seronegative.

The CDR3 sequence is CASSQEIRPTNYGYTF. The CDR3 DNA sequence: TGTGCCAGCAGCCAAGAGATCCGTCCTACTAACTATGGCTACACCTTC. This chain uses TRBV4-2 with TRBJ1-2; D gene unclear. Trimming stripped 0 bases from V and 0 bases from J, with 11 bases between. This CDR3 comprises 16 residues. Germline lookup yields CDR1 LGHNA and CDR2 YNFKEQ.